The TCR beta chain described here comes from a study of cytomegalovirus exposure and HLA in healthy donors. Turning to this clone: Its specificity is unknown.

J lost 6 bases, V lost 2 bases, and 9 bases had no gene match. The CDR3 is 15 residues long. Germline CDR1 and CDR2: MNHEY and SMNVEV (reference sequence). Study-level points and caveats: The tendency of first-cohort TCR clusters to co-occur in the roughly 130 validation repertoires was the finding of a later analysis. The listing of 160 or so TCR beta chains classed them as cytomegalovirus-associated.

The repertoire was sequenced with immunoSEQ multiplex PCR; TCRdb's copy has only in-frame clones and lacks some. The table has about 110,000 clones, 85% to 90% seen once. Sequences were obtained from PBMCs. This sequence was found in a woman under 30 in good health and CMV-seronegative. The chain uses TRBV27 and TRBJ2-7; TRBD1 aligns across 8 bases. The CDR3 spells CASSLRRQGPGEQYF. The CDR3 coding sequence is TGTGCCAGCAGTTTACGGAGACAGGGGCCGGGCGAGCAGTACTTC.